This T cell receptor beta chain came from a study of post-analysis software for immune sequencing data. Prepared TCR beta cDNA libraries contained unique molecular identifiers. T cells numbering about 0.95 to 10 million gave rise to around 460,000 cDNA molecules. Using its own MiXCR run on the PCR reads, TCRdb lists one record per CDR3 protein. Here the sample spans 750,000 to 950,000 distinct CDR3 sequences, under 70% being singletons. The study, taken as a whole, reports: Compared with controls, patients showed significantly lower normalized Chao1 diversity. Roughly five TRBV segments appeared more often in patients than in controls, and TRBV5-6, TRBV5-1 and TRBV20-1 were among these.

V dropped 7 bases and J dropped 4 bases, with 7 bases sitting between them. From germline, CDR1 is MNHEY and CDR2 SVGAGI. The CDR3 totals 12 residues. About this clonotype: Its target is not known.

The source of this sequence is a girl aged 5-17 years with multiple sclerosis. This chain joins TRBV6-5 and TRBJ1-4, with a weak D call TRBD1 (5 bases). Specimen: blood. The CDR3 region has the DNA TGTGCCAGCAAGGGACTTAATGAAAAACTGTTTTTT. It specifies CASKGLNEKLFF.